This T cell receptor (beta chain) is from a study of blood T cell repertoires in COVID-19 (dated by TCRdb to about 2020). In the study overall: Collaborator samples came from the United States, Italy and Spain and covered acute and convalescent phases of COVID-19. The prospective study material was composed of cDNA or gDNA derived from T cells, B-cell-depleted T cells, or PBMCs. The dataset comprised deeply sampled blood TCRbeta repertoires from subjects exposed to, actively infected with, or recovered from COVID-19. The repertoires were released in a freely available public database intended as a resource for research on the immune response to SARS-CoV-2. The samples were drawn from the first 160 participants of the ongoing ImmuneRACE study and from about 1,200 subjects provided by 6 global collaborators. Nearly every sample came with metadata listing a de-identified subject ID, COVID-19 status, age in years and sex. Where available, HLA class I and class II types were taken from metadata supplied by the sample provider and were not determined by assay-based typing.

Enrolling through a virtual design, the prospective study's participants ranged in age from about 18 to 100 years and lived across 20 to 25 United States geographic areas. Cohort assignment in the prospective study relied on participant-reported clinical history from a screening survey and a study questionnaire. In the prospective study, whole blood, serum and a nasopharyngeal or oropharyngeal swab were collected from each participant by mobile phlebotomists. Participants in the prospective study had the option to provide additional blood draws and questionnaires over a 2-month period. Prospective study blood samples were shipped either frozen or at room temperature before DNA extraction. For this clone: Its recognized antigen is unknown. The record has no base qualities; no much larger clone is one base away.

Overall study outcomes, separate from this receptor: Clinical and demographic metadata were provided uncurated, with the amount varying by source and participant.

The immunoSEQ Assay, a bias-controlled multiplex PCR, was used to amplify TCRbeta CDR3 regions from genomic DNA. The original methods were these. The number of nucleated cells in each sample was estimated from the amplification of reference gene primers within the assay. Sequence reads were collapsed and filtered to measure the absolute abundance of every unique TCRbeta CDR3 rearrangement. For each sample, productive Simpson clonality was calculated as the square root of Simpson's diversity index across productive rearrangements. TCRdb took over this immuneACCESS table, retaining in-frame rearrangements with V and J assigned. Such tables are incomplete; in checked studies, under half of the missing clones stem from an unresolved V gene, and the remainder is unexplained. V and J calls and clone size come straight from that table; D and trimming were deduced from the DNA. The sample records roughly 220,000 clones, approximately 83% of which are singletons. About 1.3% of the sample comes from the top ten.

There are 16 amino acids in the CDR3, from cysteine to phenylalanine inclusive. Kept here is only the CDR3 DNA, which spans 48 bases and is read in frame from base 1. V loses 4 bases of germline sequence and J loses 2 bases, and the interval between the two ends is 18 bases. Based on the germline V gene (reference sequence), the CDR1 and CDR2 sequences are LGHDT and YNNKEL. The source is a woman aged 40-49 years with acute COVID-19. The chain is made from TRBV3-1 (or the pseudogene TRBV3-2) and TRBJ2-7; TRBD2 is a possible D gene, resting on 5 matching bases. Sequences were obtained from PBMCs or T cells enriched from blood (not recorded which). This receptor carries the CDR3 CASSPRREGLTYEQYF. The bases read TGTGCCAGCAGCCCACGACGTGAGGGCCTCACCTACGAGCAGTACTTC.